The present T cell receptor (beta chain) was sequenced within a study of shared clonotypes between healthy human individuals. Comments on this clone: The target antigen is unknown.

Trimming removed 5 bases at V and 8 bases at J, with 16 bases between. Per germline, CDR1 SEHNR and CDR2 FQNEAQ (reference sequence). The CDR3 length is 14 residues. Points from the study as a whole: Generation of non-shared clonotypes was less probable than generation of clonotypes shared by all four donors.

Libraries were prepared by immunoSEQ multiplex PCR; TCRdb keeps only in-frame clonotypes and omits some of them. The sample has approximately 2.5 million clones, approximately 93% seen once. The receptor was isolated from a man aged 18 to 30 in good health. Some clones in this sample may be carry-over from other donors' samples. The chain employs TRBV7-9 and TRBJ2-1; D assignment may be TRBD1 or TRBD2 (5 bases each). What was sequenced was naive CD4+ T cells from PBMCs. The sample's subset: CD45RA+ positively selected. This chain's CDR3 is CASSPRSGRDEQFF. The CDR3 DNA is TGTGCCAGCAGCCCTAGGTCGGGGCGCGATGAGCAGTTCTTC.